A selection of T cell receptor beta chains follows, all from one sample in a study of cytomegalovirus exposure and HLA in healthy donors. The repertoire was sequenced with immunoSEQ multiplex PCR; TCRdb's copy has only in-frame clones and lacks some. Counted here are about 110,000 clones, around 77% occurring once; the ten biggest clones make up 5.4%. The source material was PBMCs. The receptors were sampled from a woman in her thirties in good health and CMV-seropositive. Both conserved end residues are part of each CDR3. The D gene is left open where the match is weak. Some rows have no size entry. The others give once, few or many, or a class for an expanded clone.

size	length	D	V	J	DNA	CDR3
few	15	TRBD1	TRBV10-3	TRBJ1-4	TGTGCCATCGCCCGATCCGGGACAGGAAATGAAAAACTGTTTTTT	CAIARSGTGNEKLFF
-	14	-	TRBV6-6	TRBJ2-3	TGTGCCAGCAGTTACTCGATAGTTCGGGATACGCAGTATTTT	CASSYSIVRDTQYF
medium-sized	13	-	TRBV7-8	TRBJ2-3	TGTGCCAGCAGCATAGCAGCGGGAGATACGCAGTATTTT	CASSIAAGDTQYF
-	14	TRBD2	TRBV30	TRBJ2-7	TGTGCCTGGACTAACCCAGCGGGAGTCCCCGAGCAGTACTTC	CAWTNPAGVPEQYF
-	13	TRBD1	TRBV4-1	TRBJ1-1	TGCGCCAGCTCAGGGGGTTTGGCCACTGAAGCTTTCTTT	CASSGGLATEAFF
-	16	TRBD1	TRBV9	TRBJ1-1	TGTGCCAGCAGCCCGACCGGGACAGGGGGATACACTGAAGCTTTCTTT	CASSPTGTGGYTEAFF
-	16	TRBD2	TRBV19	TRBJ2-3	TGTGCCAGTAGTATTAGACTAGCGGGGATCACAGATACGCAGTATTTT	CASSIRLAGITDTQYF
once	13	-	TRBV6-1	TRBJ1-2	TGTGCCGCCCGCGGGGGGGCGAACTATGGCTACACCTTC	CAARGGANYGYTF
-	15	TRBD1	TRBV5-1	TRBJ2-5	TGCGCCAGCAGCCCGGGTGTCGGGACAGTAGAGACCCAGTACTTC	CASSPGVGTVETQYF
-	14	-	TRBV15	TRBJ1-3	TGTGCCACCAGCCGGGGGACCGTTGGAAACACCATATATTTT	CATSRGTVGNTIYF
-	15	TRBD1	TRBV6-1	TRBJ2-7	TGTGCCAGCAGGACCGGGACAGGGAGCTCCTACGAGCAGTACTTC	CASRTGTGSSYEQYF
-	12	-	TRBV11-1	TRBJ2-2	TGTGCCAGCAGCGGCGGCATCGGGGAGCTGTTTTTT	CASSGGIGELFF